The rows below give T cell receptor beta chains drawn from one sample of a study of response to subunit inactivated influenza vaccine. TCRdb fed the RT-PCR reads into MiXCR, producing one record per CDR3 protein. The sample lists 500,000 to 750,000 distinct CDR3 sequences, 14% seen once, with roughly 10% in the top ten. This specimen was PBMCs from blood, taken roughly 12 days after vaccination. All receptors derive from a man aged 45-65 years who received an inactivated influenza vaccine. CDR3s include the opening cysteine and the closing phenylalanine or tryptophan. A D gene is named only where the DNA matches it firmly. For some rows the clone size is stated as once, few or many, or as a class when expanded; others skip it.

j_call v_call d_call clone_size cdr3_aa cdr3_nt
TRBJ2-7 TRBV21-1 NA few CASSIPSRCSSYEQYF TGTGCCAGCAGCATTCCATCCCGCTGCAGTTCCTACGAGCAGTACTTC
TRBJ2-3 TRBV5-1 NA few CASRSRLKSGGGNTDTQYF TGCGCCAGCAGATCTCGCTTAAAAAGTGGAGGGGGAAACACAGATACGCAGTATTTT
TRBJ1-2 TRBV12-3/TRBV12-4 TRBD1 few CASRPDRGSAKSLPLYGYTF TGTGCCAGCAGGCCAGACAGGGGTAGCGCAAAAAGTCTCCCCCTCTATGGCTACACCTTC
TRBJ2-7 TRBV12-3/TRBV12-4 TRBD2 NA CASSITSGGIGEQYF TGTGCCAGCAGCATTACTAGCGGGGGGATTGGTGAGCAGTACTTC
TRBJ2-7 TRBV29-1 TRBD2 NA CSVVGGREGEQYF TGCAGCGTTGTAGGCGGGAGGGAAGGCGAGCAGTACTTC
TRBJ1-1 TRBV3-1 NA NA CASSQGGHTEAFF TGTGCCAGCAGCCAAGGGGGTCACACTGAAGCTTTCTTT
TRBJ1-5 TRBV6-5 NA few CASSYGRNSNQPQHF TGTGCCAGCAGTTATGGGAGAAATAGCAATCAGCCCCAGCATTTT
TRBJ1-1 TRBV7-2 NA NA CASSFTERNTEAFF TGTGCCAGCAGCTTTACAGAGAGGAACACTGAAGCTTTCTTT
TRBJ2-6 TRBV6-2/TRBV6-3 TRBD1 few CASSRVQGATGANVLTF TGTGCCAGCAGTAGGGTCCAGGGGGCCACTGGGGCCAACGTCCTGACTTTC
TRBJ2-3 TRBV9 NA many CASSSRGARDTQYF TGTGCCAGCAGCTCCCGGGGGGCCCGAGATACGCAGTATTTT
TRBJ2-5 TRBV7-8 NA many CASSFGEGYQETQYF TGTGCCAGCAGCTTTGGAGAGGGTTACCAAGAGACCCAGTACTTC
TRBJ2-2 TRBV4-3 NA NA CASSQEAANTGELFF TGCGCCAGCAGCCAAGAGGCGGCGAACACCGGGGAGCTGTTTTTT
TRBJ2-5 TRBV12-3/TRBV12-4 TRBD2 NA CASPGLAVSGGETQYF TGTGCCAGCCCGGGACTAGCGGTCTCGGGGGGAGAGACCCAGTACTTC
TRBJ1-3 TRBV5-1 NA NA CASSSMGSGNTIYF TGCGCCAGCAGCTCCATGGGCTCTGGAAACACCATATATTTT
TRBJ1-5 TRBV19 TRBD1 NA CASSEGTGYYQPQHF TGTGCCAGTAGTGAAGGGACAGGGTATTATCAGCCCCAGCATTTT
TRBJ2-2 TRBV10-3 NA NA CATIDTTGELFF TGTGCCACGATCGATACCACCGGGGAGCTGTTTTTT
TRBJ1-5 TRBV6-2/TRBV6-3 NA NA CASSYWAGRGNQPQHF TGTGCCAGCAGTTACTGGGCCGGGAGGGGCAATCAGCCCCAGCATTTT
TRBJ2-3 TRBV10-3 NA many CAISGGTGDTQYF TGTGCCATCAGTGGCGGGACGGGAGATACGCAGTATTTT
TRBJ2-7 TRBV7-7 NA NA CASSLAWGLSYEQYF TGTGCCAGCAGCTTAGCGTGGGGGCTCTCCTACGAGCAGTACTTC
TRBJ2-1 TRBV11-1 TRBD1 NA CASSPRRKPGQFYNEQFF TGTGCCAGCAGCCCGCGACGTAAACCGGGACAGTTTTACAATGAGCAGTTCTTC
TRBJ2-6 TRBV3-1 TRBD2 NA CASRLGGILSSGANVLTF TGTGCCAGCAGACTGGGGGGGATCCTAAGCTCTGGGGCCAACGTCCTGACTTTC
TRBJ1-6 TRBV7-9 NA NA CASSPPAYNSPLHF TGTGCCAGCAGCCCCCCCGCCTATAATTCACCCCTCCACTTT
TRBJ1-4 TRBV21-1 NA few CASSALTGSNEKLFF TGTGCCAGCAGCGCACTGACAGGCTCTAATGAAAAACTGTTTTTT
TRBJ2-1 TRBV3-1 TRBD1 NA CASRGTGYRHEQFF TGTGCCAGCAGAGGGACAGGGTATCGCCATGAGCAGTTCTTC
TRBJ2-3 TRBV24-1 TRBD2 NA CATSDFGVAGGHLPQYF TGTGCCACCAGTGATTTCGGGGTAGCGGGAGGCCACCTACCGCAGTATTTT
TRBJ1-5 TRBV19 NA NA CASNPNRGGDQPQHF TGTGCCAGTAATCCTAATAGGGGTGGCGATCAGCCCCAGCATTTT
TRBJ2-7 TRBV15 TRBD2 NA CATSRDTAGASYEQYF TGTGCCACCAGCAGAGATACGGCGGGAGCCTCCTACGAGCAGTACTTC
TRBJ2-6 TRBV4-3 NA NA CASSQDGGGANVLTF TGCGCCAGCAGCCAAGACGGTGGTGGGGCCAACGTCCTGACTTTC
TRBJ1-2 TRBV20-1 TRBD1 few CSARAGGSGYTF TGCAGTGCTAGAGCAGGGGGCAGTGGCTACACCTTC
TRBJ2-2 TRBV5-1 NA many CASSLRPTVANTGELFF TGCGCCAGCTCCTTACGACCGACAGTTGCGAACACCGGGGAGCTGTTTTTT
TRBJ2-3 TRBV5-1 TRBD2 NA CASSLAPSGGTDTQYF TGCGCCAGCAGCTTGGCGCCTAGCGGGGGAACAGATACGCAGTATTTT
TRBJ2-7 TRBV6-6 NA few CASVWDGSYEQYF TGTGCCAGCGTGTGGGACGGATCCTACGAGCAGTACTTC
TRBJ2-3 TRBV7-3 TRBD1 NA CASSSQGANTDTQYF TGTGCCAGCAGCTCTCAGGGGGCGAACACAGATACGCAGTATTTT
TRBJ2-7 TRBV6-2/TRBV6-3 TRBD2 NA CASTFSGGAAYEQYF TGTGCCAGCACTTTTAGCGGGGGGGCCGCCTACGAGCAGTACTTC
TRBJ2-2 TRBV12-3/TRBV12-4 NA NA CASSKGENVPGELFF TGTGCCAGTTCAAAGGGAGAAAACGTACCGGGGGAGCTGTTTTTT
TRBJ2-7 TRBV11-2 NA NA CASSLGHLPSYEQYF TGTGCCAGCAGCTTGGGACATCTACCTTCCTACGAGCAGTACTTC
TRBJ2-3 TRBV5-1 TRBD1 NA CASSWGQGGSDTQYF TGCGCCAGCAGCTGGGGACAGGGGGGCTCAGATACGCAGTATTTT
TRBJ2-2 TRBV5-1 TRBD2 many CASRSSAGVNGELFF TGCGCCAGCAGATCCTCAGCGGGAGTAAACGGGGAGCTGTTTTTT
TRBJ2-7 TRBV3-1 TRBD2 NA CASSPKGLAVYEQYF TGTGCCAGCAGCCCTAAGGGACTAGCGGTTTACGAGCAGTACTTC
TRBJ2-7 TRBV12-3/TRBV12-4 NA few CASSLDSGVQYF TGTGCCAGCAGTTTAGATAGTGGGGTGCAGTACTTC
TRBJ2-1 TRBV6-5 NA NA CASSYSTSGPSFF TGTGCCAGCAGTTACTCGACATCCGGGCCGTCGTTCTTC
TRBJ2-4 TRBV3-1 TRBD1 few CASSPYPKQGLAKNIQYF TGTGCCAGCAGCCCTTACCCGAAACAGGGGTTGGCCAAAAACATTCAGTACTTC
TRBJ2-3 TRBV20-1 TRBD2 few CSARVGSGGRTDTQYF TGCAGTGCTAGAGTAGGTAGCGGGGGGCGTACAGATACGCAGTATTTT
TRBJ2-5 TRBV6-5 TRBD2 few CASSYSAGGVETQYF TGTGCCAGCAGTTACTCGGCGGGAGGGGTTGAGACCCAGTACTTC
TRBJ2-1 TRBV9 TRBD2 NA CASSVEASGYNEQFF TGTGCCAGCAGCGTAGAGGCTAGCGGCTACAATGAGCAGTTCTTC
TRBJ2-1 TRBV28 TRBD2 many CASSLSPGLAWGNEQFF TGTGCCAGCAGTTTATCACCGGGACTAGCGTGGGGCAATGAGCAGTTCTTC
TRBJ2-1 TRBV6-5 TRBD2 NA CASSFSGRWDNEQFF TGTGCCAGCAGTTTTAGCGGGAGGTGGGACAATGAGCAGTTCTTC
TRBJ1-6 TRBV5-1 NA NA CASSLGVDSTSYNSPLHF TGCGCCAGCAGCTTGGGAGTGGACAGCACCTCCTATAATTCACCCCTCCACTTT
TRBJ1-5 TRBV7-2 NA many CASSLRGDQPQHF TGTGCCAGCAGTTTGAGGGGGGATCAGCCCCAGCATTTT
TRBJ2-1 TRBV4-3 TRBD1 NA CASSRSRTGRKEQFF TGCGCCAGCAGCCGTTCCAGGACAGGCAGGAAGGAGCAGTTCTTC
TRBJ2-5 TRBV29-1 NA many CSVGYRPGETQYF TGCAGCGTTGGGTACCGACCTGGGGAGACCCAGTACTTC
TRBJ2-1 TRBV20-1 NA NA CSATPRSSYNEQFF TGCAGTGCTACCCCCAGGAGCTCCTACAATGAGCAGTTCTTC
TRBJ1-1 TRBV2 NA many CASSKRLNTEAFF TGTGCCAGCAGTAAGCGATTGAACACTGAAGCTTTCTTT
TRBJ2-2 TRBV3-1 TRBD2 few CASTPGGGANTGELFF TGTGCCAGCACCCCGGGAGGGGGAGCGAACACCGGGGAGCTGTTTTTT
TRBJ2-1 TRBV29-1 NA many CSVEGGFPGYNEQFF TGCAGCGTTGAGGGCGGGTTCCCCGGATACAATGAGCAGTTCTTC
TRBJ2-5 TRBV29-1 NA many CSVEGETQYF TGCAGCGTTGAGGGGGAGACCCAGTACTTC
TRBJ2-5 TRBV20-1 NA few CSARQTGGMETQYF TGCAGTGCTAGACAAACCGGGGGAATGGAGACCCAGTACTTC